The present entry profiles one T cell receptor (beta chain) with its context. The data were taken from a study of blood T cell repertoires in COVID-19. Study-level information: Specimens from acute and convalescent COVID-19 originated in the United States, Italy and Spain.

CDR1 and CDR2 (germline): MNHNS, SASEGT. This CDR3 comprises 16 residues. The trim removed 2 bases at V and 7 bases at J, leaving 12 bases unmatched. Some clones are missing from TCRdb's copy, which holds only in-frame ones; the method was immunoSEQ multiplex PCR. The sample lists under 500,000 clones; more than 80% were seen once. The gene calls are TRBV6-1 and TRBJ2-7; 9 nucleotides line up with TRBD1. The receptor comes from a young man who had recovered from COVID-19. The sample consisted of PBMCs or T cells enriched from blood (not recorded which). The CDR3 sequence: CASSESSGQGTNEQYF. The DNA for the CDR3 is TGTGCCAGCAGTGAATCGTCCGGACAGGGGACAAATGAGCAGTACTTC.